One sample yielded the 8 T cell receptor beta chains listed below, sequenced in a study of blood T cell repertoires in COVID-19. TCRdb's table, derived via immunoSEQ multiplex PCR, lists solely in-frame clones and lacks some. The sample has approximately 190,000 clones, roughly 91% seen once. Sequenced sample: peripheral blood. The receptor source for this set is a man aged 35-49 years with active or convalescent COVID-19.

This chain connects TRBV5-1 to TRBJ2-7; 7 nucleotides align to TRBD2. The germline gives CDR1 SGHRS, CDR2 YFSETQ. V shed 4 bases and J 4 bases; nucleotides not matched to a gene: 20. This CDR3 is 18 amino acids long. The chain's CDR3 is CASSPHGSVREGSYEQYF. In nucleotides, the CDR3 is TGCGCCAGCAGCCCCCACGGGTCGGTCAGGGAGGGGTCGTACGAGCAGTACTTC.

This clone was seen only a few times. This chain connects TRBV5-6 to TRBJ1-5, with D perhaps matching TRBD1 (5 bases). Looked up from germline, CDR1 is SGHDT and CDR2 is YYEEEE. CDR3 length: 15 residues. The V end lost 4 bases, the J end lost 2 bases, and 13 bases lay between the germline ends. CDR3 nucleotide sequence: TGTGCCAGCAGCCCTCAAGGGGCTGGCAATCAGCCCCAGCATTTT. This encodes CASSPQGAGNQPQHF.

The CDR3 DNA reads TGCAGTGCCATTGACAGAGCTGAAGCTTTCTTT. Residues: CSAIDRAEAFF. V and J are TRBV20-1 and TRBJ1-1, with D possibly being TRBD1 (5 bases). Looked up from germline, CDR1 is DFQATT and CDR2 is SNEGSKA (reference sequence). The CDR3 is 11 amino acids. Trimming took off 6 bases at V and 6 bases at J, with 11 bases between the two ends.

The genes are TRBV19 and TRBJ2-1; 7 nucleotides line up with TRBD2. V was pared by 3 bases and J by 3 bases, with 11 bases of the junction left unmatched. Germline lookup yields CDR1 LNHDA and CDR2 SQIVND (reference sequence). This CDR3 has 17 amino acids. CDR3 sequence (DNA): TGTGCCAGTAGTATGGGGTCTGGGGACTACCACTACAATGAGCAGTTCTTC. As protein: CASSMGSGDYHYNEQFF.

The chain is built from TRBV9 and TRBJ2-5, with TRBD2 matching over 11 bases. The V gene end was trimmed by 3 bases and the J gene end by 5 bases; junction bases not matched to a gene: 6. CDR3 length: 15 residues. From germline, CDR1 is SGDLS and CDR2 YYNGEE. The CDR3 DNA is TGTGCCAGCAGCGACCCCGGGACTAGCGGCGAGACCCAGTACTTC. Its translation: CASSDPGTSGETQYF.

CDR3 in amino acids: CASSPWGVNEKLFF. The CDR3 bases are TGTGCCAGCAGCCCTTGGGGGGTTAATGAAAAACTGTTTTTT. The chain carries TRBV5-6 and TRBJ1-4, with D maybe TRBD1 (5 bases). Germline lookup yields CDR1 SGHDT and CDR2 YYEEEE. The CDR3 extends over 14 amino acids. Trimming left V 4 bases short and J 4 bases short, with 11 bases between.

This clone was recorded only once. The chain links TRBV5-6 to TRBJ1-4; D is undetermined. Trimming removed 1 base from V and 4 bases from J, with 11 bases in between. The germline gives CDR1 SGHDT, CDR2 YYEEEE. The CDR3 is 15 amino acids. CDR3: CASSLPSVGNEKLFF. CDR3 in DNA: TGTGCCAGCAGCTTGCCATCGGTCGGTAATGAAAAACTGTTTTTT.

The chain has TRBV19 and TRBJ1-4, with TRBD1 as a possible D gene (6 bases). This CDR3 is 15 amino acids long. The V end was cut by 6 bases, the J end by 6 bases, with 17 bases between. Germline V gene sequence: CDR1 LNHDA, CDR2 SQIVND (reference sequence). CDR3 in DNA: TGTGCCAGTAGATCGGCGACAGGATTACATGAAAAACTGTTTTTT. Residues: CASRSATGLHEKLFF.